The 23 T cell receptor beta chains listed next were all sequenced from one sample in a study of beta chain features in type 1 diabetes. Expressed TCRB transcripts got sequenced, as all isolated RNA was reverse transcribed. Some clones are missing from TCRdb's copy, which holds only in-frame ones; the method was immunoSEQ multiplex PCR. The sample includes 330,000 or so clones, about 20% seen only once; the top ten take about 0.044%. Specimen: naive CD4+ T cells from blood. The receptors shown here come from a woman under 30 in good health.

The chain joins TRBV2 to TRBJ2-1; 9 positions agree with TRBD1. The CDR3 is 13 residues long. After removal of 7 bases from V and 9 bases from J, the junction contained 7 bases not matched to a gene. Germline V lookup: CDR1 SNHLY, CDR2 FYNNEI. Here the CDR3 reads CASTAGQGIEQFF. DNA of the CDR3: TGTGCCAGCACCGCGGGACAGGGCATTGAGCAGTTCTTC.

This clone was counted a few times. The rearrangement links TRBV11-1 to TRBJ2-7, with 7 bases identical to TRBD1. V was pared by 5 bases and J by 2 bases, with 3 bases of the junction left unmatched. Germline V CDR1 and CDR2: SGHAT, FQDESV (reference sequence). CDR3 length: 13 residues. The CDR3 nucleotides are TGTGCCAGCAGCCAGACAGGGCCCTACGAGCAGTACTTC. Amino acids: CASSQTGPYEQYF.

The chain recombines TRBV5-1 with TRBJ2-2; D is perhaps TRBD1 (5 bases). CDR1 is SGHRS, CDR2 YFSETQ, per germline. V was pared by 2 bases and J by 6 bases, with 17 bases between. This CDR3 comprises 16 residues. CDR3 coding DNA: TGCGCCAGCAGCTTCTCTGACAGCTTAAAATCCGGGGAGCTGTTTTTT. Translated: CASSFSDSLKSGELFF.

This clone was recorded a few times. This chain links TRBV18 with TRBJ1-2, with D tentatively TRBD1 (6 bases). This CDR3 contains 14 residues. CDR1 and CDR2 (germline): KGHSH, LQKENI. V was trimmed by 5 bases and J by 5 bases, leaving 15 bases between them. CDR3 sequence (DNA): TGTGCCAGCTCAGGACAAACGGACAGATATGGCTACACCTTC. Residues: CASSGQTDRYGYTF.

J is TRBJ2-1 and V is TRBV5-6, with 7 bases lining up with TRBD2. Germline V CDR1 and CDR2: SGHDT, YYEEEE. This CDR3 has 17 amino acids. V lost 4 bases and J lost 3; bases outside the gene matches: 13. For the CDR3, the DNA is TGTGCCAGCAGCCACTCCTCCGCTAGCGGATTCTACAATGAGCAGTTCTTC. Translation gives CASSHSSASGFYNEQFF.

V is TRBV5-6 and J is TRBJ2-1; D may be TRBD1 (6 bases). With 4 bases removed from V and 13 bases from J, the gap between germline ends came to 18 bases. There are 13 residues in the CDR3. Germline V gene sequence: CDR1 SGHDT, CDR2 YYEEEE. CDR3 region: CASSGGLTRQQFF. The DNA of the CDR3 is TGTGCCAGCAGCGGGGGCCTGACCCGTCAACAGTTCTTC. The full variable domain, rest sourced from reference TRBV5-6 and TRBJ2-1, is DAGVTQSPTHLIKTRGQQVTLRCSPKSGHDTVSWYQQALGQGPQFIFQYYEEEERQRGNFPDRFSGHQFPNYSSELNVNALLLGDSALYLCASSGGLTRQQFFGPGTRLTVL.

The chain has TRBV18 and TRBJ2-7, with D perhaps TRBD2 (5 bases). Trimming cost V 6 bases and J 3 bases, with 15 bases left between them. The germline gives CDR1 KGHSH, CDR2 LQKENI. The CDR3 consists of 14 residues. The DNA of the CDR3 is TGTGCCAGCTCCCCCGGGCTGAGGGACTACGAGCAGTACTTC. Protein sequence: CASSPGLRDYEQYF.

The sample holds a few counts of this clone. This chain links TRBV7-2 with TRBJ2-3, with D maybe TRBD2 (6 bases). With 6 bases removed from V and 9 bases from J, the gap between germline ends came to 16 bases. There are 13 residues in the CDR3. Per germline, CDR1 SGHTA and CDR2 FQGNSA. The CDR3 nucleotides are TGTGCCAGCAGTTCCGGGACTCCAACCACGCAGTATTTT. This translates into CASSSGTPTTQYF.

The chain employs TRBV7-3 and TRBJ1-2, with unresolved D. The CDR3 covers 15 residues. V lost 5 bases and J 3 bases, leaving 16 bases between the germline ends. Per the germline V gene, CDR1 is SGHTA and CDR2 is FQGTGA. The CDR3: CASSRSSYSDYGYTF. The CDR3 coding sequence is TGTGCCAGCAGCCGATCCTCGTATAGTGACTATGGCTACACCTTC.

The J gene is TRBJ2-2, the V gene TRBV5-6; 7 positions agree with TRBD1. The germline gives CDR1 SGHDT, CDR2 YYEEEE. The CDR3 spans 16 residues. With V trimmed by 4 bases and J by 0 bases, 6 bases remained unmatched. CDR3 region: CASSTPTGSNTGELFF. DNA of the CDR3: TGTGCCAGCAGCACCCCGACAGGGTCGAACACCGGGGAGCTGTTTTTT. The variable domain in full, completed from reference TRBV5-6 and TRBJ2-2, reads DAGVTQSPTHLIKTRGQQVTLRCSPKSGHDTVSWYQQALGQGPQFIFQYYEEEERQRGNFPDRFSGHQFPNYSSELNVNALLLGDSALYLCASSTPTGSNTGELFFGEGSRLTVL.

In its sample, this clone was seen a few times. The rearrangement links TRBV5-1 to TRBJ2-7; a weak D match, TRBD1 (6 bases). The CDR3 contains 16 residues. Germline lookup yields CDR1 SGHRS and CDR2 YFSETQ. Trimming took off 0 bases at V and 3 bases at J, with 16 bases between the two ends. CDR3 DNA: TGCGCCAGCAGCTTGGGAAGTAGCAGGGGCTTCTACGAGCAGTACTTC. It codes for CASSLGSSRGFYEQYF. The variable domain in full, completed from reference TRBV5-1 and TRBJ2-7, reads KAGVTQTPRYLIKTRGQQVTLSCSPISGHRSVSWYQQTPGQGLQFLFEYFSETQRNKGNFPGRFSGRQFSNSRSEMNVSTLELGDSALYLCASSLGSSRGFYEQYFGPGTRLTVT.

The sample holds a few counts of this clone. This chain connects TRBV6-5 to TRBJ2-7; D uncertain. This CDR3 is built from 14 residues. CDR1 is MNHEY, CDR2 SVGAGI, per germline. V lost 7 bases and J 6 bases, leaving 19 bases between the germline ends. CDR3 loop: CASNRRDRVGEQYF. The CDR3, as DNA: TGTGCCAGCAACCGCCGTGATCGGGTGGGCGAGCAGTACTTC.

The chain is built from TRBV7-9 and TRBJ2-4, with 8 bases identical to TRBD2. V dropped 6 bases and J dropped 8; count of bases not matched to a gene: 15. Germline assignment: CDR1 SEHNR and CDR2 FQNEAQ (reference sequence). This CDR3 contains 16 residues. This CDR3 is CASSPWGAGDTDIQYF. CDR3 DNA sequence: TGTGCCAGCAGTCCATGGGGAGCGGGAGATACGGACATTCAGTACTTC.

This clone was observed a handful of times. This chain links TRBV14 with TRBJ2-7; 7 bases align to TRBD1. This CDR3 is built from 13 residues. Looked up from germline, CDR1 is SGHDN and CDR2 is FVKESK. After removal of 5 bases from V and 2 bases from J, the junction contained 3 bases not matched to a gene. The CDR3 region has the DNA TGTGCCAGCAGCAAGACAGGGCCCTACGAGCAGTACTTC. Protein sequence: CASSKTGPYEQYF.

There are a few counts of this clone. The CDR3 protein is CASSKTSDGELFF. The CDR3 DNA reads as TGTGCCAGCAGTAAGACTAGCGACGGGGAGCTGTTTTTT. The J gene is TRBJ2-2, the V gene TRBV2, with 8 bases identical to TRBD2. The V and J ends lost 5 bases and 7 bases, in that order; junction bases with no gene match: 3. The CDR3 spans 13 residues. Per germline, CDR1 SNHLY and CDR2 FYNNEI.

The sample holds a few counts of this clone. The rearrangement uses TRBV29-1 and TRBJ2-3; tentative D call: TRBD2 (5 bases). The germline V gene encodes CDR1 SQVTM and CDR2 ANQGSEA. V dropped 4 bases and J dropped 6 bases, with 11 bases sitting between them. The length of the CDR3 is 12 residues. This CDR3 is CSVAASGDTQYF. The CDR3 bases are TGCAGCGTTGCGGCCTCGGGGGATACGCAGTATTTT.

The J gene is TRBJ1-1, the V gene TRBV29-1, with D perhaps TRBD1 (5 bases). This CDR3 spans 14 amino acids. The germline V gene has CDR1 SQVTM and CDR2 ANQGSEA. V lost 2 bases and J lost 4, with 14 bases in between. In DNA form, the CDR3 reads TGCAGCGTTGAACCCCAGGGTTTTGGCACTGAAGCTTTCTTT. The encoded protein is CSVEPQGFGTEAFF.

The table lists this clone with a few counts. The CDR3 loop reads CASSPRLAGDEQFF. The CDR3 region has the DNA TGTGCCAGCAGCCCCAGACTAGCGGGAGATGAGCAGTTCTTC. V is TRBV7-8 and J is TRBJ2-1; 12 nucleotides line up with TRBD2. Germline trimming cut 5 bases from V and 8 bases from J; bases unmatched to any gene: 4. The CDR3 loop spans 14 amino acids. Per the germline V gene, CDR1 is SGHVS and CDR2 is FQNEAQ.

J is TRBJ2-1 and V is TRBV7-2; 8 bases match TRBD2. V lost 1 base and J lost 5; bases outside the gene matches: 1. Looked up from germline, CDR1 is SGHTA and CDR2 is FQGNSA. The CDR3 is 14 amino acids. Here the CDR3 DNA reads TGTGCCAGCAGCTTAGAGCGGGAGCACAATGAGCAGTTCTTC. This codes for CASSLEREHNEQFF.

The chain combines TRBV12-5 with TRBJ2-1, with D possibly being TRBD2 (7 bases). V lost 0 bases, J lost 6 bases, and 18 bases lay in between. Germline assignment: CDR1 LGHNT and CDR2 FRNRAP. CDR3 size: 17 residues. The CDR3 region is CASGLVRGDTRTNEQFF. The CDR3 DNA sequence: TGTGCTAGTGGTTTGGTCCGGGGGGACACCCGAACCAATGAGCAGTTCTTC.

The chain links TRBV27 to TRBJ1-2, with 8 nucleotides matching TRBD1. This CDR3 has 14 amino acids. CDR1 MNHEY and CDR2 SMNVEV come from the germline V gene (reference sequence). The V segment lost 5 bases and the J segment 8 bases; nucleotides outside the gene matches: 10. CDR3 in DNA: TGTGCCAGCAGTCCCAACAGGGGGATAGGGGGCTACACCTTC. Protein sequence: CASSPNRGIGGYTF.

The chain joins TRBV18 to TRBJ1-1; TRBD1 aligns across 7 bases. This CDR3 is built from 14 residues. Germline V gives CDR1 KGHSH, CDR2 LQKENI. The trim removed 6 bases at V and 1 base at J, leaving 5 bases unmatched. The CDR3, as DNA: TGTGCCAGCTCTTTTGAGGGGGCGAACACTGAAGCTTTCTTT. Its translation is CASSFEGANTEAFF.

This clone turned up a few times. The J gene is TRBJ2-3, the V gene TRBV7-2; D ambiguous. The CDR3 totals 12 residues. The germline CDR1 and CDR2 sequences are SGHTA and FQGNSA. V was pared by 5 bases and J by 2 bases, with 5 bases between. Here the CDR3 reads CASSQFTDTQYF. The CDR3 DNA reads as TGTGCCAGCAGCCAATTCACAGATACGCAGTATTTT.